A single sample gave rise to the 13 T cell receptor beta chains below, sequenced in a study of regulatory T cells in long-lasting Graves disease. The authors built TCR beta libraries using iRepertoire HTBI primers and Arm-PCR of CDR3 regions. TCRdb fed the multiplex PCR reads into MiXCR, producing one record per CDR3 protein. The sample shows about 440,000 distinct CDR3 sequences, under 15% of them seen only once. The time point: newly diagnosed GD, antithyroid drugs for less than 3 months. The authors made the TCR library using RNA they extracted from PBMCs. These data were likewise used in another study, on T cells in Graves' hyperthyroidism and ophthalmopathy.

The sample in question was peripheral blood mononuclear cells (PBMCs), obtained at new diagnosis, from a patient treated with antithyroid drugs. All receptors come from a woman in her 30s with Graves disease.

This clonotype came up a few times. This sequence joins TRBV7-9 and TRBJ2-7, with TRBD1 matching over 10 bases. CDR3 size: 15 residues. Germline lookup yields CDR1 SEHNR and CDR2 FQNEAQ (reference sequence). J lost 5 bases, V lost 5 bases, and 9 bases had no gene match. The DNA of the CDR3 is TGTGCCAGCAGCGCGCGACAGGGGGCCATCAACGAGCAGTACTTC. Translation: CASSARQGAINEQYF.

This clonotype was found a few times. The chain recombines TRBV7-9 with TRBJ1-1, with D possibly matching TRBD1 (6 bases). Germline values: CDR1 SEHNR, CDR2 FQNEAQ (reference sequence). The CDR3 totals 14 residues. Trimming shortened V by 8 bases and J by 2 bases, and 15 bases separated the two germline ends. CDR3 sequence (DNA): TGTGCCAGCTTGGGGGCTACTCTTAACACTGAAGCTTTCTTT. This sequence encodes CASLGATLNTEAFF.

There are many counts of this clonotype. V is TRBV3-1 and J is TRBJ2-5, with D perhaps matching TRBD1 or TRBD2 (6 bases each). The CDR3 runs to 15 residues. V shed 4 bases and J shed 3 bases, with 15 bases lying between them. Germline CDR1 is LGHDT and CDR2 is YNNKEL (reference sequence). The DNA of the CDR3 is TGTGCCAGCAGCCTCCCCGGAGGGGGAAAAGAGACCCAGTACTTC. This sequence encodes CASSLPGGGKETQYF.

This clonotype was detected many times. This chain uses TRBV5-1 with TRBJ1-1; D unresolved. The CDR3 totals 13 residues. Between the trimmed V and J ends, which lost 6 bases and 1 base, there was a span of 10 bases. Germline loops: CDR1 SGHRS, CDR2 YFSETQ. CDR3 residues: CASTPAGNTEAFF. CDR3 coding DNA: TGCGCCAGCACCCCCGCCGGGAACACTGAAGCTTTCTTT.

This clonotype was counted only a few times. The chain is built from TRBV27 and TRBJ2-5; the match to TRBD2 covers 11 bases. The germline V gene encodes CDR1 MNHEY and CDR2 SMNVEV (reference sequence). V shed 5 bases, J shed 1 base, and the junction held 12 bases outside the gene matches. The CDR3 runs 18 residues. The CDR3 nucleotides are TGTGCCAGCAGTCCTAGAGTGGGACTAGCGGACCTCCAAGAGACCCAGTACTTC. Amino acids: CASSPRVGLADLQETQYF.

The chain carries TRBV5-1 and TRBJ2-2, with TRBD2 identical over 8 bases. V lost 4 bases to trimming and J lost 5 bases; unmatched junction nucleotides: 10. CDR3 length: 16 amino acids. Germline lookup yields CDR1 SGHRS and CDR2 YFSETQ. In DNA form, the CDR3 reads TGCGCCAGCAGCACAGTAGCGGGATCGAGGACCGGGGAGCTGTTTTTT. Amino acids: CASSTVAGSRTGELFF.

This clonotype came up many times. The rearrangement links TRBV11-2 to TRBJ2-5, with TRBD2 matching over 10 bases. With 5 bases clipped from V and 5 bases from J, the junction kept 14 bases outside the gene matches. CDR1 and CDR2 (germline): SGHAT, FQNNGV. The CDR3 contains 17 residues. The CDR3 sequence is CASSEGGLAGARETQYF. The DNA of the CDR3 is TGTGCCAGCAGCGAGGGGGGTCTAGCGGGAGCACGGGAGACCCAGTACTTC. The whole variable domain, filled in from reference TRBV11-2 and TRBJ2-5, reads EAGVAQSPRYKIIEKRQSVAFWCNPISGHATLYWYQQILGQGPKLLIQFQNNGVVDDSQLPKDRFSAERLKGVDSTLKIQPAKLEDSAVYLCASSEGGLAGARETQYFGPGTRLLVL.

Many counts were recorded for this clonotype. The chain employs TRBV2 and TRBJ1-5, with D possibly being TRBD1 (5 bases). With 4 bases removed from V and 8 bases from J, the gap between germline ends came to 12 bases. CDR3 size: 13 residues. CDR1 SNHLY and CDR2 FYNNEI come from the germline V gene. DNA for the CDR3: TGTGCCAGCAGTGCCAGGGAAACTGAGCCCCAGCATTTT. Translating it yields CASSARETEPQHF.

The chain recombines TRBV7-2 with TRBJ1-5; D unresolved. The V gene lost 2 bases and the J gene lost 3 bases, with 5 bases spanning the gap. The germline gives CDR1 SGHTA, CDR2 FQGNSA. This CDR3 comprises 13 residues. CDR3 loop: CASSLSPNQPQHF. CDR3 DNA sequence: TGTGCCAGCAGCTTAAGCCCCAATCAGCCCCAGCATTTT.

This clonotype was seen only a few times. The V and J genes are TRBV27 and TRBJ1-2, with a weak D call TRBD1 (6 bases). Deletions cut 7 bases from V and 3 bases from J, with 24 bases between. CDR1 MNHEY and CDR2 SMNVEV come from the germline V gene (reference sequence). CDR3 length: 17 residues. The CDR3 protein is CASILGGAGNQHYGYTF. CDR3 DNA sequence: TGTGCCAGCATCCTCGGGGGCGCGGGTAATCAACACTATGGCTACACCTTC.

The V gene is TRBV29-1, the J gene TRBJ1-5; TRBD1 might be the D (6 bases). In germline, CDR1 is SQVTM, CDR2 ANQGSEA. Trimming removed 4 bases from V and 5 bases from J, with 9 bases in between. The CDR3 covers 12 residues. As DNA, the CDR3 is TGCAGCGTTGGGGCAGGGGATCAGCCCCAGCATTTT. This codes for CSVGAGDQPQHF.

This chain joins TRBV7-3 and TRBJ2-2, with 12 bases matching TRBD2. Germline CDR1 and CDR2: SGHTA and FQGTGA. The CDR3 spans 16 residues. The V and J ends lost 1 base and 3 bases, in that order; junction bases with no gene match: 0. CDR3 DNA sequence: TGTGCCAGCAGCTTAAGACTAGCGGGAGACACCGGGGAGCTGTTTTTT. Its translation is CASSLRLAGDTGELFF.

The J gene is TRBJ2-1, the V gene TRBV9, with a possible D match to TRBD2 (6 bases). The germline gives CDR1 SGDLS, CDR2 YYNGEE. The CDR3 covers 15 residues. V gave up 0 bases and J gave up 6 bases, with 13 bases separating them. The CDR3 loop is CASSVVAARFNEQFF. The CDR3 bases are TGTGCCAGCAGCGTAGTAGCGGCGAGGTTCAATGAGCAGTTCTTC.